Following are 20 T cell receptor beta chains from one sample sequenced in a study of blood T cell repertoires in COVID-19. The method was immunoSEQ multiplex PCR; TCRdb's version includes in-frame clones alone and lacks a portion of them. The repertoire holds tens of thousands of clones, 86% seen once, with about 24% in the top ten. The sequencing input was peripheral blood. The receptors shown here come from a human donor with active COVID-19. The donor label of this sample is uncertain.

The chain is built from TRBV6-5 and TRBJ1-1; D ambiguous. The CDR3 extends over 11 amino acids. V gave up 3 bases and J gave up 8 bases, with 7 bases separating them. CDR1 and CDR2 from the germline V gene are MNHEY and SVGAGI. The CDR3: CASSYLQEAFF. In DNA form, the CDR3 reads TGTGCCAGCAGTTATCTGCAGGAAGCTTTCTTT.

The gene calls are TRBV18 and TRBJ2-7, with D tentatively TRBD2 (6 bases). Germline CDR1 and CDR2: KGHSH and LQKENI. The CDR3 is 16 amino acids. Trimming removed 3 bases from V and 0 bases from J, with 15 bases in between. CDR3 DNA sequence: TGTGCCAGCTCACCTAGCCCGCTCGGGGGCTCCTACGAGCAGTACTTC. Translated, it gives CASSPSPLGGSYEQYF.

This clone was recorded only once. The chain uses TRBV29-1 and TRBJ2-1; 9 bases fit TRBD2. V lost 6 bases and J lost 8; bases outside the gene matches: 5. This CDR3 comprises 12 residues. Germline V gene sequence: CDR1 SQVTM, CDR2 ANQGSEA. CDR3 bases: TGCAGCGTATCAAGGACTAGCGATGAGCAGTTCTTC. As protein: CSVSRTSDEQFF.

The chain carries TRBV11-3 and TRBJ2-2; D is ambiguous. Germline V gene lookup returns CDR1 SGHNT and CDR2 YENEEA. This CDR3 is built from 11 residues. Trimming cost V 6 bases and J 7 bases, with 6 bases left between them. The CDR3 loop is CASSIYGELFF. As DNA, the CDR3 is TGTGCCAGCAGTATATACGGGGAGCTGTTTTTT.

The V and J genes are TRBV5-1 and TRBJ2-1, with 9 nucleotides matching TRBD1. Unmatched junction bases numbered 15, after V lost 4 bases and J lost 4 bases. Looked up from germline, CDR1 is SGHRS and CDR2 is YFSETQ. The CDR3 has 18 amino acids. The CDR3 loop is CASSPGQGASGAYNEQFF. The DNA of the CDR3 is TGCGCCAGCAGCCCGGGACAGGGAGCCAGCGGGGCTTACAATGAGCAGTTCTTC.

The chain links TRBV5-4 to TRBJ2-5; 9 bases are shared with TRBD1. The germline gives CDR1 SGHNT, CDR2 YYREEE (reference sequence). The CDR3 is 16 amino acids. After removal of 4 bases from V and 5 bases from J, the junction contained 12 bases not matched to a gene. The CDR3 DNA follows: TGTGCCAGCAGCGTCACCCGAACAGGGGGCAGTGAGACCCAGTACTTC. Residues: CASSVTRTGGSETQYF.

The chain is built from TRBV7-2 and TRBJ2-7; no definite D call. With 5 bases removed from V and 5 bases from J, the gap between germline ends came to 13 bases. The V gene's germline CDR1 is SGHTA and CDR2 FQGNSA. CDR3 length equals 13 residues. The CDR3 here is CASSLLTYDEQYF. The CDR3 region has the DNA TGTGCCAGCAGCCTCCTAACCTATGACGAGCAGTACTTC.

This chain links TRBV9 with TRBJ1-2; D not resolved. The CDR3 has 13 residues. V lost 3 bases, J lost 8 bases, and 14 bases lay in between. The germline V gene encodes CDR1 SGDLS and CDR2 YYNGEE. The CDR3 reads CASSALGRGGYTF. CDR3 in DNA: TGTGCCAGCAGCGCCCTAGGACGCGGGGGCTACACCTTC.

J is TRBJ1-2 and V is TRBV19, with D hard to call. Trimming left V 9 bases short and J 3 bases short, with 14 bases between. Looked up from germline, CDR1 is LNHDA and CDR2 is SQIVND (reference sequence). This CDR3 has 13 residues. CDR3 residues: CASTETLHYGYTF. Here the CDR3 DNA reads TGTGCCAGCACAGAGACACTGCACTATGGCTACACCTTC.

V usage is TRBV16 and J usage is TRBJ1-5; 7 nucleotides line up with TRBD1. With V trimmed by 6 bases and J by 5 bases, 4 bases remained unmatched. The germline CDR1 and CDR2 sequences are KGHSY and FQNENV. This CDR3 spans 13 amino acids. The CDR3 DNA reads as TGTGCCAGCAGGAGAGGGGGCTATCAGCCCCAGCATTTT. It is translated as CASRRGGYQPQHF.

This clone was picked up a small number of times. The chain recombines TRBV20-1 with TRBJ2-7; D may be TRBD2 (5 bases). This CDR3 region has 12 residues. Germline V gene sequence: CDR1 DFQATT, CDR2 SNEGSKA (reference sequence). V was shortened by 3 bases and J by 5 bases, with 11 bases between the two germline ends. DNA for the CDR3: TGCAGTGCTAGTCTAGGAGGTAACGAGCAGTACTTC. Its translation is CSASLGGNEQYF.

The chain uses TRBV28 and TRBJ2-1, with 9 bases identical to TRBD2. CDR1 and CDR2 from the germline V gene are MDHEN and SYDVKM. Trimming at V came to 3 bases and at J to 5 bases, leaving 14 bases not matched to a gene. This CDR3 contains 18 residues. This CDR3 is CASSFSGLAGSLNNEQFF. DNA of the CDR3: TGTGCCAGCAGTTTCTCCGGCCTAGCGGGAAGTTTAAACAATGAGCAGTTCTTC.

The chain employs TRBV10-3 and TRBJ2-5, with 9 positions matching TRBD2. The germline V gene encodes CDR1 ENHRY and CDR2 SYGVKD. Unmatched junction bases numbered 13, after V lost 4 bases and J lost 7 bases. This CDR3 contains 16 residues. The CDR3 spells CAISGVVAGDGGTQYF. For the CDR3, the DNA is TGTGCCATCAGTGGGGTAGTAGCGGGAGACGGCGGGACCCAGTACTTC.

This clone was observed a few times. The V and J genes are TRBV28 and TRBJ1-2, with TRBD1 matching 8 bases. Germline assignment: CDR1 MDHEN and CDR2 SYDVKM. The CDR3 loop spans 14 amino acids. Trimming removed 6 bases from V and 4 bases from J; junction bases left unmatched: 7. The CDR3 DNA sequence: TGTGCCAGCAGCAGCCGGGACAGGCGCTATGGCTACACCTTC. This gives the protein CASSSRDRRYGYTF.

The gene calls are TRBV5-1 and TRBJ2-3; tentatively, D is TRBD2 (5 bases). The CDR3 contains 14 residues. Looked up from germline, CDR1 is SGHRS and CDR2 is YFSETQ. Trimming pared 5 bases from V and 6 bases from J, leaving 16 bases between. The CDR3 DNA is TGCGCCAGCAGGAGTGGTGTGGGAGTGGATACGCAGTATTTT. It is translated as CASRSGVGVDTQYF.

This chain joins TRBV28 and TRBJ1-1, with D unresolved. The CDR3 consists of 12 residues. Germline lookup yields CDR1 MDHEN and CDR2 SYDVKM. The germline V and J ends were trimmed by 1 base and 3 bases, with 3 bases remaining between them. The CDR3 DNA sequence: TGTGCCAGCAGTTTATCGGACACTGAAGCTTTCTTT. Translated, it gives CASSLSDTEAFF.

The chain couples TRBV6-5 to TRBJ2-7, with a possible D match to TRBD2 (5 bases). Germline V CDR1 and CDR2: MNHEY, SVGAGI. This CDR3 comprises 14 residues. The ends were cut back, 4 bases at V and 3 bases at J, with 13 bases in the middle. CDR3 in amino acids: CASSSRGKGYEQYF. The CDR3 region has the DNA TGTGCCAGCAGTTCGCGAGGGAAGGGCTACGAGCAGTACTTC.

V gene TRBV3-1 (or the pseudogene TRBV3-2) combines with J gene TRBJ2-2; TRBD2 agrees at 9 bases. CDR1 and CDR2 (germline): LGHDT, YNNKEL (reference sequence). Trimming at V came to 4 bases and at J to 2 bases, leaving 8 bases not matched to a gene. The CDR3 has 17 residues. In DNA, the CDR3 is TGTGCCAGCAGCCCTTTAGCGGGACTAGCTAACACCGGGGAGCTGTTTTTT. Amino acids: CASSPLAGLANTGELFF.

This clone was seen a single time. The chain employs TRBV18 and TRBJ2-2; 8 bases agree with TRBD2. CDR1 and CDR2 from the germline V gene are KGHSH and LQKENI. V lost 1 base to trimming and J lost 4 bases; unmatched junction nucleotides: 5. The CDR3 covers 16 residues. The DNA for the CDR3 is TGTGCCAGCTCACCACAAAAACTAGCGGCCACCGGGGAGCTGTTTTTT. The encoded protein is CASSPQKLAATGELFF. Full variable domain (remainder filled in from reference TRBV18 and TRBJ2-2): NAGVMQNPRHLVRRRGQEARLRCSPMKGHSHVYWYRQLPEEGLKFMVYLQKENIIDESGMPKERFSAEFPKEGPSILRIQQVVRGDSAAYFCASSPQKLAATGELFFGEGSRLTVL.

This sequence joins TRBV10-3 and TRBJ2-5, with 11 bases fitting TRBD2. The CDR3 length is 17 residues. With V trimmed by 0 bases and J by 1 base, 4 bases remained unmatched. Germline values: CDR1 ENHRY, CDR2 SYGVKD. The CDR3 DNA sequence: TGTGCCATCAGTGAGTCTCTGACTAGCGGGGCCCAAGAGACCCAGTACTTC. Protein sequence: CAISESLTSGAQETQYF.